The 19 T cell receptor beta chains given below trace back to one sample, sequenced in a study of human T cells and chemical hapten exposure (dated by TCRdb to the early 2020s). Library generation was performed with RACE. This sample was sequenced with a NextSeq 500. Using fastp trimming at Q25 and MiXCR clonotype assembly, TCRdb reanalyzed the public sequencing data and kept in-frame beta chains. Records with the same CDR3 protein are collapsed into one entry carrying the most frequent genes and DNA. This sample holds about 37,000 distinct CDR3 sequences; 5.5% were observed only once. Roughly 12% of the sample is held by the ten biggest clonotypes. Sample time point, as interpreted from the label and publication: healthy volunteer bleed at 6 weeks. Total RNA was extracted from unfractionated whole blood that had been collected in Tempus Blood RNA tubes. Specimen: whole blood. These receptors all come from a human donor in good health. Some clones in this sample may be carry-over from other donors' samples.

V gene TRBV11-2 combines with J gene TRBJ2-1, with 13 positions matching TRBD2. Germline V CDR1 and CDR2: SGHAT, FQNNGV. The V and J ends lost 3 bases and 0 bases, in that order; junction bases with no gene match: 8. The CDR3 spans 19 residues. CDR3 in DNA: TGTGCCAGCAGCTTCGGACTAGCGGGGGCTCTAAGCTCCTACAATGAGCAGTTCTTC. It is translated as CASSFGLAGALSSYNEQFF.

At least ten counts were recorded for this clonotype. The genes are TRBV10-3 and TRBJ2-3; 8 nucleotides match TRBD1. The CDR3 length is 16 residues. Looked up from germline, CDR1 is ENHRY and CDR2 is SYGVKD. V lost 2 bases, J lost 4 bases, and 8 bases stayed unmatched. In DNA form, the CDR3 reads TGTGCCATCAGTGAGCCTATACAGGGGGAGGCAGATACGCAGTATTTT. Translation: CAISEPIQGEADTQYF.

The chain uses TRBV7-2 and TRBJ1-5, with 7 bases matching TRBD1. Trimming at V came to 5 bases and at J to 0 bases, leaving 7 bases not matched to a gene. The CDR3 has 16 amino acids. Germline V CDR1 and CDR2: SGHTA, FQGNSA. The CDR3, as DNA: TGTGCCAGCAGCATTAGACAGGGTTATAGCAATCAGCCCCAGCATTTT. It encodes CASSIRQGYSNQPQHF.

This clonotype was counted ten times or more. The gene calls are TRBV2 and TRBJ1-1; 7 bases align to TRBD1. CDR3 size: 14 residues. The germline V gene encodes CDR1 SNHLY and CDR2 FYNNEI. The trim removed 7 bases at V and 6 bases at J, leaving 11 bases unmatched. This chain's CDR3 is CASTRGRGGSEAFF. CDR3 DNA sequence: TGTGCCAGCACACGGGGCAGGGGGGGCTCTGAAGCTTTCTTT.

This clonotype was counted at least ten times. The chain is built from TRBV7-2 and TRBJ1-2; the match to TRBD1 covers 9 bases. The V gene end was trimmed by 8 bases and the J gene end by 4 bases; junction bases not matched to a gene: 11. The CDR3 extends over 15 amino acids. Germline lookup yields CDR1 SGHTA and CDR2 FQGNSA. CDR3 residues: CASRTWDRDGYGYTF. The CDR3 nucleotides are TGTGCCAGCCGTACTTGGGACAGGGATGGCTATGGCTACACCTTC.

This clonotype came up a few times. The chain recombines TRBV20-1 with TRBJ2-1, with D perhaps matching TRBD2 (5 bases). Per the germline V gene, CDR1 is DFQATT and CDR2 is SNEGSKA (reference sequence). This CDR3 has 10 residues. The CDR3 region is CSAPADEQFF. The CDR3 DNA follows: TGCAGCGCGCCAGCGGATGAGCAGTTCTTC.

This clonotype was counted ten times or more. DNA of the CDR3: TGTGCCAGCAAACTGACTAGGCTCACAGATACGCAGTATTTT. Translated, it gives CASKLTRLTDTQYF. The V call is TRBV6-2 or TRBV6-3, the J call TRBJ2-3; tentatively, D is TRBD2 (6 bases). In germline, CDR1 is MNHEY, CDR2 SVGEGT. The CDR3 totals 14 residues. Between the trimmed V and J ends, which lost 7 bases and 2 bases, there was a span of 13 bases.

Here the CDR3 reads CASSLGPGSDEQFF. The CDR3 nucleotides read TGTGCCAGCAGCTTAGGACCGGGGTCCGATGAGCAGTTCTTC. This chain links TRBV7-2 with TRBJ2-1, with a weak D call TRBD2 (5 bases). There are 14 residues in the CDR3. Germline CDR1 is SGHTA and CDR2 is FQGNSA. V lost 1 base, J lost 8 bases, and 12 bases lay in between.

There are many counts of this clonotype. The chain employs TRBV25-1 and TRBJ2-6; possible D gene TRBD2, 5 bases. Per germline, CDR1 MGHDK and CDR2 SYGVNS. V was cut by 2 bases and J by 3 bases, with 8 bases left in between. This CDR3 has 15 amino acids. The CDR3 loop is CASSEEGVGANVLTF. The CDR3 coding sequence is TGTGCCAGCAGTGAAGAGGGAGTTGGGGCCAACGTCCTGACTTTC.

This clonotype has at least ten counts. This rearrangement joins TRBV6-4 to TRBJ2-6, with a tentative D call TRBD2 (5 bases). Germline assignment: CDR1 MRHNA and CDR2 SNTAGT. This CDR3 contains 17 residues. V gave up 2 bases and J gave up 1 base, with 12 bases separating them. DNA for the CDR3: TGTGCCAGCAGTGACCGAGGCTCGGGGTCTGGGGCCAACGTCCTGACTTTC. It encodes CASSDRGSGSGANVLTF.

Many counts were recorded for this clonotype. This rearrangement joins TRBV12-3 or TRBV12-4 to TRBJ1-1; D unresolved. V gave up 0 bases and J gave up 4 bases, with 12 bases separating them. This CDR3 is 15 amino acids long. In nucleotides, the CDR3 is TGTGCCAGCAGTTTAGCAGCCGGGGAAAGCACTGAAGCTTTCTTT. Translated, it gives CASSLAAGESTEAFF.

This clonotype was observed many times. The chain employs TRBV20-1 and TRBJ1-4; D is ambiguous. Germline CDR1 and CDR2: DFQATT and SNEGSKA (reference sequence). Trimming shortened V by 0 bases and J by 0 bases, and 8 bases separated the two germline ends. The CDR3 length is 15 residues. Here the CDR3 reads CSARDPGATNEKLFF. DNA for the CDR3: TGCAGTGCTAGAGATCCCGGTGCAACTAATGAAAAACTGTTTTTT.

The V and J genes are TRBV5-4 and TRBJ2-1; the match to TRBD2 covers 13 bases. After removal of 4 bases from V and 0 bases from J, the junction contained 4 bases not matched to a gene. Germline-derived CDR1 and CDR2 are SGHNT and YYREEE (reference sequence). The CDR3 is made up of 17 amino acids. The CDR3 here is CASSVGLAGVSYNEQFF. DNA of the CDR3: TGTGCCAGCAGCGTCGGACTAGCGGGAGTCTCCTACAATGAGCAGTTCTTC.

This chain connects TRBV12-3 or TRBV12-4 to TRBJ2-7; 15 bases line up with TRBD2. V lost 3 bases and J lost 5; bases outside the gene matches: 20. The CDR3 is 21 residues long. DNA of the CDR3: TGTGCCAGCAGTTTCGTGGTAAGGGTGGGGACTAGCGGGAGGACGAAGGACGAGCAGTACTTC. This encodes CASSFVVRVGTSGRTKDEQYF.

This clonotype showed up many times. This chain connects TRBV20-1 to TRBJ2-7; 9 bases agree with TRBD2. CDR3 size: 13 residues. With 3 bases clipped from V and 1 base from J, the junction kept 1 base outside the gene matches. CDR1 and CDR2 (germline): DFQATT, SNEGSKA (reference sequence). The CDR3 loop is CSARAGGSYEQYF. CDR3 bases: TGCAGTGCTAGGGCGGGAGGGTCCTACGAGCAGTACTTC.

V is TRBV12-3 or TRBV12-4 and J is TRBJ2-5, with a weak D call TRBD1 (5 bases). This CDR3 contains 12 residues. Deletions cut 7 bases from V and 4 bases from J, with 10 bases between. The CDR3 reads CASILGVETQYF. In DNA form, the CDR3 reads TGTGCCAGCATCTTAGGGGTAGAGACCCAGTACTTC.

The chain employs TRBV6-6 and TRBJ1-3; D not certain. This CDR3 has 16 residues. CDR1 is MNHNY, CDR2 SVGAGI, per germline (reference sequence). With 5 bases removed from V and 1 base from J, the gap between germline ends came to 15 bases. CDR3 coding DNA: TGTGCCAGCAGTCCAGCAGGACGTGTTTCTGGAAACACCATATATTTT. Protein: CASSPAGRVSGNTIYF.

In this sample, this clonotype turned up many times. J is TRBJ2-1 and V is TRBV5-1, with D hard to call. The CDR3 spans 14 residues. CDR1 SGHRS and CDR2 YFSETQ come from the germline V gene. V was pared by 3 bases and J by 0 bases, with 7 bases between. This chain's CDR3 is CASSYTVSYNEQFF. CDR3 nucleotide sequence: TGCGCCAGCAGCTATACTGTCTCCTACAATGAGCAGTTCTTC. The complete variable domain, with remaining parts taken from reference TRBV5-1 and TRBJ2-1, reads KAGVTQTPRYLIKTRGQQVTLSCSPISGHRSVSWYQQTPGQGLQFLFEYFSETQRNKGNFPGRFSGRQFSNSRSEMNVSTLELGDSALYLCASSYTVSYNEQFFGPGTRLTVL.

The chain uses TRBV5-4 and TRBJ2-7, with 10 bases matching TRBD1. Per germline, CDR1 SGHNT and CDR2 YYREEE (reference sequence). The V and J ends lost 3 bases and 0 bases, in that order; junction bases with no gene match: 6. This CDR3 has 16 residues. This chain's CDR3 is CASSWGQGSYSYEQYF. For the CDR3, the DNA is TGTGCCAGCAGCTGGGGACAGGGGTCTTACTCCTACGAGCAGTACTTC. The full variable domain, rest sourced from reference TRBV5-4 and TRBJ2-7, is ETGVTQSPTHLIKTRGQQVTLRCSSQSGHNTVSWYQQALGQGPQFIFQYYREEENGRGNFPPRFSGLQFPNYSSELNVNALELDDSALYLCASSWGQGSYSYEQYFGPGTRLTVT.